The clone carrying this TCR beta chain was found a few times. Authors' methods: Quantification of nucleated cells was approximated via reference gene primer amplification. Method: immunoSEQ multiplex PCR; TCRdb's copy keeps in-frame clones and lacks some. The DNA gave D and trimming, while V, J and clone size come from that table. Seen here are under 200,000 clones, approximately 80% observed once, and the top ten hold 13%. The sample comes from a study of blood T cell repertoires in COVID-19. Study summary: Italy, Spain and the United States were the sources of the convalescent and acute COVID-19 samples.

Trimming removed 6 bases from V and 4 bases from J; junction bases left unmatched: 16. This CDR3 is built from 19 residues. The V gene's germline CDR1 is SQVTM and CDR2 ANQGSEA. Material: PBMCs or T cells enriched from blood (not recorded which). The source is a woman aged 55-75 years who had recovered from COVID-19. This chain uses TRBV29-1 with TRBJ2-1, with 15 bases lining up with TRBD2. CDR3: CSVQSPGLAGGRLYNEQFF. The CDR3 nucleotides are TGCAGCGTGCAGTCCCCGGGACTAGCGGGAGGAAGGCTATACAATGAGCAGTTCTTC.